This entry lists 21 T cell receptor beta chains sequenced from one sample in a study of T cell repertoires in MIS-A myocarditis. Clones were sequenced by immunoSEQ multiplex PCR, and TCRdb holds only the in-frame ones, with some missing. The table records about 10,000 clones, about 89% of them present only once. The sample taken for sequencing was thoracic lymph node tissue obtained at autopsy. The receptors stem from a man aged 18-30 years with fulminant myocarditis from multisystem inflammatory syndrome in adults (MIS-A) after COVID-19.

The chain employs TRBV6-5 and TRBJ1-6; 9 positions match TRBD1. V gave up 5 bases and J gave up 7 bases; unmatched junction bases: 6. Germline values: CDR1 MNHEY, CDR2 SVGAGI. The CDR3 runs to 15 residues. CDR3 sequence reads: CASSTGGIKNSPLHF. The CDR3 DNA reads as TGTGCCAGCAGTACAGGGGGCATAAAGAATTCACCCCTCCACTTT.

The chain links TRBV29-1 to TRBJ2-7; maybe TRBD1 (6 bases). This CDR3 is built from 11 residues. Per germline, CDR1 SQVTM and CDR2 ANQGSEA. V was clipped by 8 bases and J by 4 bases, with 12 bases between them. CDR3 coding DNA: TGCAGCCCCGGGACACGGTACGAGCAGTACTTC. It is translated as CSPGTRYEQYF.

The chain combines TRBV27 with TRBJ2-7; TRBD1 might be the D (5 bases). The ends were cut back, 2 bases at V and 3 bases at J, with 11 bases in the middle. CDR3 length: 14 residues. Germline CDR1 reads MNHEY; CDR2 reads SMNVEV (reference sequence). This chain's CDR3 is CASSLGPGIYEQYF. The CDR3 coding sequence is TGTGCCAGCAGTTTAGGTCCAGGGATCTACGAGCAGTACTTC.

The chain joins TRBV5-1 to TRBJ2-7; 7 positions match TRBD2. The J segment lost 3 bases and the V segment lost 0 bases, leaving 3 bases of the junction unmatched. Germline lookup yields CDR1 SGHRS and CDR2 YFSETQ. CDR3 size: 14 residues. The CDR3 spells CASSLEGGSYEQYF. As DNA, the CDR3 is TGCGCCAGCAGCTTGGAGGGCGGGAGCTACGAGCAGTACTTC.

In DNA form, the CDR3 reads TGTGCCAGCAGCTTGGGTCACAGAGCTAACTATGGCTACACCTTC. Translation: CASSLGHRANYGYTF. The chain recombines TRBV5-8 with TRBJ1-2; D not resolved. The V gene's germline CDR1 is SGHTS and CDR2 YDEGEE. V lost 0 bases and J 0 bases, leaving 9 bases between the germline ends. This CDR3 region has 15 residues.

CDR3 in DNA: TGTGCCACCAGTGACCCAAGGACTAGCGCCGGAGGGGGGCAGTTCTTC. Translation gives CATSDPRTSAGGGQFF. The chain uses TRBV24-1 and TRBJ2-1, with 9 bases identical to TRBD2. V shed 4 bases and J 12 bases; nucleotides not matched to a gene: 15. Per germline, CDR1 KGHDR and CDR2 SFDVKD. This CDR3 region has 16 residues.

This CDR3 reads CASKGQGQEKLFF. DNA for the CDR3: TGTGCCAGTAAGGGACAGGGGCAGGAAAAACTGTTTTTT. The chain links TRBV19 to TRBJ1-4; 10 nucleotides align to TRBD1. V was clipped by 7 bases and J by 8 bases; unmatched bases: 4. Germline V gene sequence: CDR1 LNHDA, CDR2 SQIVND (reference sequence). CDR3 length: 13 amino acids.

This clone showed up just once. The genes are TRBV24-1 and TRBJ1-5; unclear D gene. V lost 4 bases and J 3 bases, leaving 3 bases between the germline ends. The CDR3 loop spans 12 amino acids. Germline CDR1 is KGHDR and CDR2 is SFDVKD. The DNA for the CDR3 is TGTGCCACCAGTGACCACAATCAGCCCCAGCATTTT. Amino acid sequence: CATSDHNQPQHF.

V is TRBV4-1 and J is TRBJ1-1, with D unclear. Germline V gene data show CDR1 as MGHRA and CDR2 as YSYEKL. The CDR3 runs 15 residues. Deletions cut 3 bases from V and 4 bases from J, with 15 bases between. Written as DNA, the CDR3 is TGCGCCAGCAGCCATGATGGTGGGGTGGGCACTGAAGCTTTCTTT. Encoded protein: CASSHDGGVGTEAFF.

The chain uses TRBV27 and TRBJ1-5, with D unclear. This CDR3 region has 16 residues. V was cut by 3 bases and J by 6 bases, with 18 bases left in between. Germline V lookup: CDR1 MNHEY, CDR2 SMNVEV (reference sequence). The CDR3 coding sequence is TGTGCCAGCAGTTTTAGGGCAGCCAGGATGGGTCAGCCCCAGCATTTT. This translates into CASSFRAARMGQPQHF.

CDR3 residues: CASSSLLRVYGYTF. CDR3 DNA: TGTGCCAGCAGCTCGCTACTCAGGGTCTATGGCTACACCTTC. The chain couples TRBV5-6 to TRBJ1-2, with D perhaps matching TRBD1 (5 bases). Trimming took off 3 bases at V and 4 bases at J, with 13 bases between the two ends. In germline, CDR1 is SGHDT, CDR2 YYEEEE. CDR3 length equals 14 residues.

The chain joins TRBV9 to TRBJ2-1; D possibly corresponds to TRBD2 (6 bases). The CDR3 is 17 residues long. Trimming cost V 4 bases and J 0 bases, with 17 bases left between them. Germline values: CDR1 SGDLS, CDR2 YYNGEE. The CDR3: CASSPRSGTSSYNEQFF. CDR3 nucleotides: TGTGCCAGCAGCCCACGGTCCGGGACTTCCTCCTACAATGAGCAGTTCTTC.

V usage is TRBV29-1 and J usage is TRBJ2-3; tentatively, D is TRBD1 or TRBD2 (5 bases each). Germline V gives CDR1 SQVTM, CDR2 ANQGSEA. Trimming left V 7 bases short and J 6 bases short, with 14 bases between. The CDR3 runs to 12 residues. In DNA, the CDR3 is TGCAGCGCACCACTCGAGGGGGATACGCAGTATTTT. The encoded protein is CSAPLEGDTQYF.

This clone was observed a single time. The CDR3 nucleotides read TGTGCCAGCAGCTTTACTAGAAGAGATACGCAGTATTTT. It encodes CASSFTRRDTQYF. The rearrangement links TRBV7-2 to TRBJ2-3; a weak D match, TRBD2 (5 bases). The CDR3 totals 13 residues. Germline CDR1 reads SGHTA; CDR2 reads FQGNSA. V was clipped by 3 bases and J by 5 bases, with 9 bases between them.

This clone was observed a few times. The rearrangement joins TRBV11-2 to TRBJ2-7; 8 bases agree with TRBD1. After removal of 2 bases from V and 2 bases from J, the junction contained 5 bases not matched to a gene. The CDR3 is 15 amino acids. Germline V gene sequence: CDR1 SGHAT, CDR2 FQNNGV. CDR3 region: CASSLTGTGTYEQYF. The CDR3 nucleotides read TGTGCCAGCAGCTTAACTGGGACAGGAACCTACGAGCAGTACTTC.

The CDR3 sequence: CASRTQGLEKLFF. CDR3 DNA sequence: TGTGCCAGCAGAACACAGGGTCTCGAAAAACTGTTTTTT. The rearrangement joins TRBV6-6 to TRBJ1-4; D possibly corresponds to TRBD1 (6 bases). Trimming shortened V by 6 bases and J by 8 bases, and 13 bases separated the two germline ends. Germline CDR1 MNHNY, CDR2 SVGAGI (reference sequence). This CDR3 has 13 residues.

The chain has TRBV7-8 and TRBJ2-1; TRBD1 matches 7 bases. The CDR3 has 17 amino acids. V shed 0 bases, J shed 8 bases, and the junction held 13 bases outside the gene matches. CDR1 and CDR2 (germline): SGHVS, FQNEAQ. CDR3 loop: CASSLAPQGEILDEQFF. CDR3 bases: TGTGCCAGCAGCTTAGCCCCGCAGGGGGAGATCCTAGATGAGCAGTTCTTC.

This clone was counted a single time. V and J are TRBV28 and TRBJ1-5; 8 positions match TRBD1. The V segment lost 5 bases and the J segment 6 bases; nucleotides outside the gene matches: 12. Germline-derived CDR1 and CDR2 are MDHEN and SYDVKM. The CDR3 spans 16 residues. The chain's CDR3 is CASSPGQGAVSQPQHF. CDR3 DNA: TGTGCCAGCAGTCCCGGACAGGGCGCCGTTAGTCAGCCCCAGCATTTT.

The J gene is TRBJ1-1, the V gene TRBV4-3; TRBD1 aligns across 10 bases. This CDR3 spans 14 amino acids. Germline CDR1 reads LGHNA; CDR2 reads YSLEER. V lost 6 bases, J lost 6 bases, and 7 bases stayed unmatched. This CDR3 reads CASRQGQGFSEAFF. The CDR3 nucleotides are TGCGCCAGCAGGCAGGGACAGGGGTTCTCTGAAGCTTTCTTT.

The genes are TRBV18 and TRBJ1-6; a weak D match, TRBD1 (6 bases). There are 16 residues in the CDR3. Trimming shortened V by 5 bases and J by 4 bases, and 15 bases separated the two germline ends. CDR1 is KGHSH, CDR2 LQKENI, per germline. DNA for the CDR3: TGTGCCAGCTCAGCCCCCTTACAGGGTTATAATTCACCCCTCCACTTT. This sequence encodes CASSAPLQGYNSPLHF.

V and J are TRBV12-3 or TRBV12-4 and TRBJ2-1; 8 positions agree with TRBD2. Unmatched junction bases numbered 5, after V lost 6 bases and J lost 10 bases. The CDR3 consists of 12 residues. The CDR3 DNA reads as TGTGCCAGCAGCCCCGGGGGGGTCGAGCAGTTCTTC. Protein: CASSPGGVEQFF.